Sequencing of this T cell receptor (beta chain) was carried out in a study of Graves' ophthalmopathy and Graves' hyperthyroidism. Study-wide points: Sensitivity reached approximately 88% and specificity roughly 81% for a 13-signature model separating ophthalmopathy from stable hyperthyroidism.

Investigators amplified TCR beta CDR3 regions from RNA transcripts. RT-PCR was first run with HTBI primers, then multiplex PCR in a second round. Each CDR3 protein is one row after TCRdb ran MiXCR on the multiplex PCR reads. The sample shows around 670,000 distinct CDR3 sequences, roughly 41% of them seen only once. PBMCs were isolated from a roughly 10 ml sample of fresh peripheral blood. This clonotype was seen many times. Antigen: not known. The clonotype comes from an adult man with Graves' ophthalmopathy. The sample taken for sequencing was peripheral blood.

For the CDR3, the DNA is TGTGCCAGCAGTGAATGGCAGGGAGGCGCGAACACTGAAGCTTTCTTT. Translated: CASSEWQGGANTEAFF. This sequence joins TRBV2 and TRBJ1-1, with TRBD1 as a possible D gene (5 bases). V dropped 2 bases and J dropped 1 base, with 14 bases sitting between them. This CDR3 comprises 16 residues. CDR1 is SNHLY, CDR2 FYNNEI, per germline.